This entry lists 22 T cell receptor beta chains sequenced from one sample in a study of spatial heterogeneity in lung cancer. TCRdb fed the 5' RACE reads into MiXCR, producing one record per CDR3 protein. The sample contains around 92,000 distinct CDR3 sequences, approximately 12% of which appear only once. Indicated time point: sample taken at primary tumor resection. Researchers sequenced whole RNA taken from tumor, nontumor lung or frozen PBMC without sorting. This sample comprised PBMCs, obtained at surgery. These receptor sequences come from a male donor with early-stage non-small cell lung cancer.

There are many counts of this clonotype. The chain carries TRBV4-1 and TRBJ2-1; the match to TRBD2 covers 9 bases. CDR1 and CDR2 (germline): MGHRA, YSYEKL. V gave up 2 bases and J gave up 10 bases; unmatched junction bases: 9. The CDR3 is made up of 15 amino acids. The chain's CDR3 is CASSQPRREGHEQFF. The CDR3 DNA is TGCGCCAGCAGCCAACCACGGCGGGAGGGCCACGAGCAGTTCTTC.

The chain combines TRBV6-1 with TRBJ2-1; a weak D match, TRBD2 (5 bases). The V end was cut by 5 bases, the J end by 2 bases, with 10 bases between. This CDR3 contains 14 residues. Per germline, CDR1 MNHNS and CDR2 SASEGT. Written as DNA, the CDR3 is TGTGCCAGCAGTTCCACCGGGGCCTACAATGAGCAGTTCTTC. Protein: CASSSTGAYNEQFF.

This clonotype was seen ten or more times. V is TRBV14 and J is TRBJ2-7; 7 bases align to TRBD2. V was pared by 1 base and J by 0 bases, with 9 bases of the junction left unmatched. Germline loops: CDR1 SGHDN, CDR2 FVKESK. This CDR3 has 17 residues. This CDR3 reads CASSQVCSGLLSYEQYF. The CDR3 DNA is TGTGCCAGCAGCCAAGTGTGTTCGGGACTACTCTCCTACGAGCAGTACTTC.

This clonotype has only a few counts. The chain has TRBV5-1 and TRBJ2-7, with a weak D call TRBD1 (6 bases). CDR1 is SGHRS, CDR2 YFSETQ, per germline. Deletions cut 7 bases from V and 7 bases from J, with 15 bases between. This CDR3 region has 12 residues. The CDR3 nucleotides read TGCGCCAGCTCTGAACAGGGAAGAGAGCAGTACTTC. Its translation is CASSEQGREQYF.

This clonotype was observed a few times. CDR3 protein: CAWAGGITEAFF. The CDR3 DNA sequence: TGTGCCTGGGCCGGGGGTATCACTGAAGCTTTCTTT. The chain carries TRBV30 and TRBJ1-1; tentatively, D is TRBD1 (5 bases). The CDR3 covers 12 residues. With 5 bases removed from V and 4 bases from J, the gap between germline ends came to 11 bases. From germline, CDR1 is GTSNPN and CDR2 SVGIG (reference sequence).

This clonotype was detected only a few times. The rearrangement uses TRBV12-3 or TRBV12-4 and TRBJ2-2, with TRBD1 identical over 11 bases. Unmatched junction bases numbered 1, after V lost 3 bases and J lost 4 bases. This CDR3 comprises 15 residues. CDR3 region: CASSFGTGGTGELFF. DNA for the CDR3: TGTGCCAGCAGTTTCGGGACAGGGGGCACCGGGGAGCTGTTTTTT.

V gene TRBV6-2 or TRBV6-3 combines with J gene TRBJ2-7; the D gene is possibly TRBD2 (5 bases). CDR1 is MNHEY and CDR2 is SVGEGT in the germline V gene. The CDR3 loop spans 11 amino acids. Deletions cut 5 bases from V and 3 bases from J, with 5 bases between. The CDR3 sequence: CASSEGYEQYF. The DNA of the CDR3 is TGTGCCAGCAGTGAGGGCTACGAGCAGTACTTC.

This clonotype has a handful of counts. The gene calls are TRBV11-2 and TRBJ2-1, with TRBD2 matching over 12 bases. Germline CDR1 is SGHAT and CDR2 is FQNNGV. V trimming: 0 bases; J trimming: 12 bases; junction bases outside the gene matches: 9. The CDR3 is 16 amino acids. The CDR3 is CASSLDRLAGGLGQFF. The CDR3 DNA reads TGTGCCAGCAGCTTAGATCGGCTAGCGGGAGGGCTGGGGCAGTTCTTC.

CDR3 sequence reads: CASSKNGTEYNEQFF. The CDR3 DNA sequence: TGTGCCAGCAGCAAGAACGGGACTGAATACAATGAGCAGTTCTTC. The genes are TRBV21-1 and TRBJ2-1; TRBD2 reflects the table's D call only, with no check against the DNA. TRBV21-1 is a recognized pseudogene. The CDR3 is 15 residues long.

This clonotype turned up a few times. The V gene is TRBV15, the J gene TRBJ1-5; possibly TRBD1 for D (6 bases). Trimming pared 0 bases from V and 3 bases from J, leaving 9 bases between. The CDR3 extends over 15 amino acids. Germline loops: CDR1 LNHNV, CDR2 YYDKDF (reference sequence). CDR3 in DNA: TGTGCCACCAGCAGAGATCGGACAGCCAATCAGCCCCAGCATTTT. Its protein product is CATSRDRTANQPQHF.

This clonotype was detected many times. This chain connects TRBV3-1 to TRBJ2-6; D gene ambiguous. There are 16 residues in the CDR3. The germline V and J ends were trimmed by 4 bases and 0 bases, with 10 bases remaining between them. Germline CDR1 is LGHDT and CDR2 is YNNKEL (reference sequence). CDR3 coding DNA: TGTGCCAGCAGCCGGGCGCTCGGCTCTGGGGCCAACGTCCTGACTTTC. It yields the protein CASSRALGSGANVLTF.

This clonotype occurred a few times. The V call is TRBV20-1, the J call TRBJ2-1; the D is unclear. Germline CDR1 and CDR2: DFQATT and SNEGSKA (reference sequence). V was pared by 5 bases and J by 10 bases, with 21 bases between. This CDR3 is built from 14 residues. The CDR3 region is CSAPGKDPQREQFF. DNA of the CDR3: TGCAGTGCTCCCGGTAAAGACCCACAACGGGAGCAGTTCTTC.

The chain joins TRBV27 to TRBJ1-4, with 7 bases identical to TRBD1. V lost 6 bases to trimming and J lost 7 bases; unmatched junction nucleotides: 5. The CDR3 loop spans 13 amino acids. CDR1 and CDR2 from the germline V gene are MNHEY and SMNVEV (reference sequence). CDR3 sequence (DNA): TGTGCCAGCAGCAGGGGGTTTGGTGAAAAACTGTTTTTT. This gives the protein CASSRGFGEKLFF.

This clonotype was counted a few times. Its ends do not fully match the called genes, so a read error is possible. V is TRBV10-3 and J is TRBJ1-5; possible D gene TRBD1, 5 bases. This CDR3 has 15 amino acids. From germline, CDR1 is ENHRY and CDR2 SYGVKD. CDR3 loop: CAISELNRNNQPQHF. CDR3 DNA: TGTGCCATCAGTGAGCTCAACAGGAACAATCAACCCCAGCATTTT.

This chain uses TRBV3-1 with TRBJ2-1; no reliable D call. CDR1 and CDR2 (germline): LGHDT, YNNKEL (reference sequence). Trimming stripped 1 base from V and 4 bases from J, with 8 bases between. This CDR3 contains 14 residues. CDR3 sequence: CASSQVGRYNEQFF. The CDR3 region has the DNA TGTGCCAGCAGCCAAGTCGGACGGTACAATGAGCAGTTCTTC.

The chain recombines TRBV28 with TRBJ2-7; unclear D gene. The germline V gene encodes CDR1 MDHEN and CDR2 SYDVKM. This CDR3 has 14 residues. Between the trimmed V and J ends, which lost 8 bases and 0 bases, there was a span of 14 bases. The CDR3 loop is CASPGPETSYEQYF. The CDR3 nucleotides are TGTGCCAGCCCTGGTCCAGAGACCTCCTACGAGCAGTACTTC.

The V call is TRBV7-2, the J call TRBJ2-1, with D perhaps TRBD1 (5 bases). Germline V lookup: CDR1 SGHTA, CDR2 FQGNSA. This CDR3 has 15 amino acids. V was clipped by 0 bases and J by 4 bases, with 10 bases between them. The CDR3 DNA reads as TGTGCCAGCAGCTTAGCTTTTGGACAATACAATGAGCAGTTCTTC. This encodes CASSLAFGQYNEQFF.

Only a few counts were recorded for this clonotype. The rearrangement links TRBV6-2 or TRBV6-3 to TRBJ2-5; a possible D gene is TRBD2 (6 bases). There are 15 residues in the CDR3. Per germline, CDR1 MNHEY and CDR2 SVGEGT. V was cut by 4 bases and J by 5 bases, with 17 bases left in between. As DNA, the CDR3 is TGTGCCAGCAGTTCAACTCAGACCGGAGGGGAGACCCAGTACTTC. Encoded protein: CASSSTQTGGETQYF.

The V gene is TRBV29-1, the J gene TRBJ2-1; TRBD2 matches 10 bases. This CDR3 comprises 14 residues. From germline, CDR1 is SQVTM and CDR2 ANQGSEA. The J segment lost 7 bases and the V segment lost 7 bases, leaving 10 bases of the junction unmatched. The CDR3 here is CSAHMGLASNEQFF. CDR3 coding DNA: TGCAGCGCACACATGGGACTAGCGTCGAATGAGCAGTTCTTC.

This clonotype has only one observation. The DNA of the CDR3 is TGTGCCAGCAGCCAAGATCCCTCCCGGGGCTACACCTTC. Translation gives CASSQDPSRGYTF. This chain joins TRBV3-1 and TRBJ1-2; D unclear. Trimming removed 0 bases at V and 8 bases at J, with 10 bases between. CDR1 LGHDT and CDR2 YNNKEL come from the germline V gene (reference sequence). The CDR3 spans 13 residues.

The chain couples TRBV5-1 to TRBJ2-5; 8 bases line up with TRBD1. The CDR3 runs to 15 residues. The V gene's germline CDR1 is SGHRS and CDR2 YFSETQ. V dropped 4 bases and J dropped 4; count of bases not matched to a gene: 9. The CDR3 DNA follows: TGCGCCAGCAGCAGACAACAGGGGGTGGGAGAGACCCAGTACTTC. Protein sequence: CASSRQQGVGETQYF.

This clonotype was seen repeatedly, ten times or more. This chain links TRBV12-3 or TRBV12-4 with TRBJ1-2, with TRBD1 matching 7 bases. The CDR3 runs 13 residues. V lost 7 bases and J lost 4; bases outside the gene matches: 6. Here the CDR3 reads CASIRQGTYGYTF. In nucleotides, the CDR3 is TGTGCCAGCATTCGACAGGGTACCTATGGCTACACCTTC.